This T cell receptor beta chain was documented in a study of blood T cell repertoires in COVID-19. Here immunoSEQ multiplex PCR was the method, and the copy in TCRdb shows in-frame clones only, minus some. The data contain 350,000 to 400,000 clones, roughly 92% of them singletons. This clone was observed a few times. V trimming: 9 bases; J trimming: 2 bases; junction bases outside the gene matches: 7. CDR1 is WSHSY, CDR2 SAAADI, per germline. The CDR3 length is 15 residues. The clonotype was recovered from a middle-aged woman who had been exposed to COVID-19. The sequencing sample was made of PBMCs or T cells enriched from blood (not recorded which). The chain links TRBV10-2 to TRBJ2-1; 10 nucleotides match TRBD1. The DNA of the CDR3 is TGCGCCAGTACCGCCGGGACAGGGGCCTACAATGAGCAGTTCTTC. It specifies CASTAGTGAYNEQFF.